Sequencing of this T cell receptor beta chain was carried out in a study of T cell repertoires in cytomegalovirus infection. Study-level information: A matching HLA type, together with CMV infection, was signaled by public TCR beta signatures.

This clonotype showed up many times. What it recognizes is unknown. Regarding the study as a whole: In two of eight donors, the top clonotype was HLA-C-restricted CMV-specific. Carriers of CMV and the relevant HLA type were discriminated by public TCR beta frequency.

Each CDR3 protein is one row after TCRdb ran MiXCR on the reads. The data hold roughly 180,000 distinct CDR3 sequences, with roughly 30% observed a single time. CDR3 length: 13 residues. V lost 5 bases and J 8 bases, leaving 15 bases between the germline ends. Per germline, CDR1 SGHTA and CDR2 FQGNSA. The source material was PBMCs. The receptor's source is a human donor in good health (CMV status not recorded). Some clones in this sample may be carry-over from other donors' samples. V and J are TRBV7-2 and TRBJ1-2; D gene uncertain. As DNA, the CDR3 is TGTGCCAGCAGCCCCATTCGGGGTTGGGGCTACACCTTC. Translated: CASSPIRGWGYTF.